Listed here are 15 T cell receptor beta chains from one sample, sequenced in a study of blood T cell repertoires in COVID-19. Generated by immunoSEQ multiplex PCR, the TCRdb table keeps only in-frame clones and is missing some. This table has a few hundred thousand clones, about 87% appearing once. The source material was peripheral blood. The receptors come from a young woman with COVID-19, enrolled during active disease.

The chain carries TRBV7-6 and TRBJ2-1, with 9 positions matching TRBD2. The junction had 4 bases not matched to a gene; V was cut back by 5 bases and J by 2 bases. This CDR3 has 15 amino acids. Looked up from germline, CDR1 is SGHVS and CDR2 is FNYEAQ. The DNA of the CDR3 is TGTGCCAGCAGCCCTCTAGCGGGACCCTACAATGAGCAGTTCTTC. It is translated as CASSPLAGPYNEQFF.

The gene calls are TRBV6-2 or TRBV6-3 and TRBJ1-2; D not certain. V lost 0 bases, J lost 5 bases, and 7 bases lay in between. CDR3 length equals 13 residues. Germline V gives CDR1 MNHEY, CDR2 SVGEGT. For the CDR3, the DNA is TGTGCCAGCAGTTACTCACGAGGATATGGCTACACCTTC. Amino acid sequence: CASSYSRGYGYTF.

This chain joins TRBV5-8 and TRBJ1-1; maybe TRBD1 (5 bases). V lost 5 bases and J 7 bases, leaving 18 bases between the germline ends. The germline gives CDR1 SGHTS, CDR2 YDEGEE. This CDR3 contains 14 residues. The CDR3 region is CASSWGRNNLEAFF. In DNA form, the CDR3 reads TGTGCCAGCAGTTGGGGCCGGAATAACCTTGAAGCTTTCTTT.

This chain uses TRBV4-3 with TRBJ1-1; TRBD1 agrees at 7 bases. Unmatched junction bases numbered 6, after V lost 1 base and J lost 1 base. This CDR3 is 16 amino acids long. Germline CDR1 LGHNA, CDR2 YSLEER. The CDR3 coding sequence is TGCGCCAGCAGCCAAGGGGCCGGGACAGCGAACACTGAAGCTTTCTTT. Residues: CASSQGAGTANTEAFF.

The CDR3 nucleotides are TGTGCCAGCAGCGCCACTAGCGGGGGGGTCTCCACAGATACGCAGTATTTT. It specifies CASSATSGGVSTDTQYF. The gene calls are TRBV11-2 and TRBJ2-3; 13 bases are a match to TRBD2. There are 17 residues in the CDR3. Germline values: CDR1 SGHAT, CDR2 FQNNGV. The V gene end was trimmed by 5 bases and the J gene end by 2 bases; junction bases not matched to a gene: 7.

The chain couples TRBV2 to TRBJ2-3; possible D gene TRBD2, 6 bases. The V gene's germline CDR1 is SNHLY and CDR2 FYNNEI. With 6 bases removed from V and 4 bases from J, the gap between germline ends came to 14 bases. This CDR3 contains 14 residues. The CDR3 region has the DNA TGTGCCAGCAGAGAATCCTGGGGGGCAGATACGCAGTATTTT. Its protein product is CASRESWGADTQYF.

The V gene is TRBV28, the J gene TRBJ2-7; 11 bases are a match to TRBD1. The CDR3 covers 15 residues. After removal of 6 bases from V and 3 bases from J, the junction contained 7 bases not matched to a gene. Germline values: CDR1 MDHEN, CDR2 SYDVKM. Here the CDR3 DNA reads TGTGCCAGCAGAAGACCGGGACAGGGGGGCTACGAGCAGTACTTC. Translation: CASRRPGQGGYEQYF.

This clone was recorded only once. V usage is TRBV12-3 or TRBV12-4 and J usage is TRBJ2-3; D possibly corresponds to TRBD2 (6 bases). CDR3 length: 13 amino acids. The ends were cut back, 6 bases at V and 0 bases at J, with 7 bases in the middle. The CDR3 DNA follows: TGTGCCAGCAGGGAGGGTAGCACAGATACGCAGTATTTT. Translation: CASREGSTDTQYF.

The CDR3 region has the DNA TGTGCCAGCAGCTTGACAGGGAGCGTCCAAAGCTACGAGCAGTACTTC. It specifies CASSLTGSVQSYEQYF. The genes are TRBV5-5 and TRBJ2-7; D perhaps matches TRBD1 (6 bases). The CDR3 sequence is 16 residues long. The ends were cut back, 1 base at V and 3 bases at J, with 17 bases in the middle. The germline V gene encodes CDR1 SGHKS and CDR2 YYEKEE (reference sequence). The full variable domain, rest sourced from reference TRBV5-5 and TRBJ2-7, is DAGVTQSPTHLIKTRGQQVTLRCSPISGHKSVSWYQQVLGQGPQFIFQYYEKEERGRGNFPDRFSARQFPNYSSELNVNALLLGDSALYLCASSLTGSVQSYEQYFGPGTRLTVT.

The V call is TRBV29-1, the J call TRBJ2-1; 10 bases agree with TRBD1. From germline, CDR1 is SQVTM and CDR2 ANQGSEA. Losses at the gene ends were 6 bases for V and 8 bases for J; bases not matched to a gene: 10. The length of the CDR3 is 14 residues. CDR3 sequence reads: CSVETGGEGYEQFF. The CDR3 DNA is TGCAGCGTAGAGACAGGGGGCGAGGGTTATGAGCAGTTCTTC.

V usage is TRBV5-1 and J usage is TRBJ2-7; a possible D gene is TRBD2 (7 bases). Deletions cut 0 bases from V and 3 bases from J, with 13 bases between. Germline V gene lookup returns CDR1 SGHRS and CDR2 YFSETQ. There are 15 residues in the CDR3. In nucleotides, the CDR3 is TGCGCCAGCAGCTTGGCGGCGGGGGCAGGCTACGAGCAGTACTTC. It translates to CASSLAAGAGYEQYF.

V is TRBV4-1 and J is TRBJ2-5, with D unresolved. This CDR3 is built from 16 residues. The V gene's germline CDR1 is MGHRA and CDR2 YSYEKL. V was clipped by 2 bases and J by 2 bases, with 15 bases between them. The chain's CDR3 is CASSQNPTNTQETQYF. CDR3 coding DNA: TGCGCCAGCAGCCAAAACCCCACAAACACGCAAGAGACCCAGTACTTC.

The genes are TRBV2 and TRBJ2-1, with D unresolved. The CDR3 has 12 amino acids. Germline V gene sequence: CDR1 SNHLY, CDR2 FYNNEI. The V and J ends lost 10 bases and 5 bases respectively, with 12 bases between them. CDR3 protein: CATSFEDNEQFF. In DNA form, the CDR3 reads TGTGCCACCTCGTTTGAGGACAATGAGCAGTTCTTC.

The V and J genes are TRBV12-3 or TRBV12-4 and TRBJ1-1, with D unclear. The CDR3 spans 13 residues. Trimming removed 5 bases at V and 5 bases at J, with 12 bases between. CDR3 DNA: TGTGCCAGCAGTACTTTTAGGGAGACTGAAGCTTTCTTT. This sequence encodes CASSTFRETEAFF.

In this sample, this clone turned up a few times. The genes are TRBV4-1 and TRBJ2-2; 10 bases are shared with TRBD1. Germline values: CDR1 MGHRA, CDR2 YSYEKL. The ends lost 4 bases at V and 4 bases at J; junction bases unmatched: 3. The length of the CDR3 is 15 residues. The CDR3 DNA follows: TGCGCCAGCAGCCCGACAGGGGGCAGCACCGGGGAGCTGTTTTTT. This sequence encodes CASSPTGGSTGELFF.